In its sample, the clone carrying this T cell receptor (beta chain) was seen once. The antigen is undetermined. The germline V gene has CDR1 MGHRA and CDR2 YSYEKL. Trimming pared 0 bases from V and 10 bases from J, leaving 16 bases between. There are 15 residues in the CDR3. The protocol was immunoSEQ multiplex PCR, while the TCRdb copy is restricted to in-frame clones and leaves out a portion. The sample holds over a million clones, roughly 95% seen once. This record belongs to a study of shared clonotypes between healthy human individuals. Study-wide results and limits: The generation probabilities recorded for non-shared clonotypes fell below those of clonotypes shared by all four donors. Generally, naive subsets (rather than memory subsets) showed larger estimated richness.

The rearrangement joins TRBV4-1 to TRBJ2-1, with D hard to call. This clonotype was obtained from a man aged 25 to 40 in good health. The sample comprised naive CD4+ T cells sorted from blood. This sample's subset: CD45RA+ positively selected. CDR3 sequence reads: CASSQDGPRMREQFF. The CDR3 DNA reads TGCGCCAGCAGCCAAGATGGCCCCCGGATGCGGGAGCAGTTCTTC.